This T cell receptor (beta chain) was recorded in a study of cytomegalovirus exposure and HLA in healthy donors (dated by TCRdb to about 2017). At the level of the whole study: An earlier analysis of roughly 630 of the donors reported approximately 290 Gb of sequence data and 117 million unique TCR beta sequences from some 180 million T cells. Donor age, sex, ethnicity and CMV serostatus were compiled alongside the repertoire data. Every discovery cohort repertoire had been produced on one sequencing platform. Across some 400 genotyped donors of the cohort, an average of 235,054 unique TCR beta nucleotide sequences per donor were sequenced, and roughly a sixth of those sequences were non-productive. Five DR-DQ haplotypes were handled as single units for association and clustering, since linkage in the cohort was strong. In a later genetic analysis, genome-wide SNP genotypes for about 55% of the roughly 700 donors were used, and that subset was treated as a discovery cohort. HLA typing included class I and class II loci at four-digit resolution. To predict cytomegalovirus infection status, the study brought together high-throughput TCR immunosequencing, statistical association of individual TCRs with disease status, and machine learning. Along with the roughly 670-subject first cohort, a separate validation cohort of over a hundred different subjects was used. In a later analysis, previously published TCR beta repertoires from 670 or so donors were re-analyzed and high-resolution HLA genotyping was added so that TCR occurrence patterns could be studied. An early release that covered 500 to 800 HLA-typed donors contained approximately 300 gigabases of sequencing data and 75 million to 100 million unique TCR sequences. An earlier analysis of around 540 of the donors applied high-throughput TCR beta sequencing to assess whether each TCR beta V gene segment acted as functional or pseudogenic. Among the roughly 400 genotyped donors, more than 70% belonged to the genetic ancestry cluster associated with self-reported Caucasian donors. The number of typed donors differed by locus: about 620-640 for A, B, C, DRB1 and DQB1; 522 for DQA1; some 610 for DPA1; and around 470 for DPB1. In the later analysis, no new phenotypic data were used to find candidate immune exposures; instead, reliance was placed on TCR beta sequences and their occurrence across donors. The study profiled the T cell repertoires of fewer than 850 subjects by immunosequencing and related them to cytomegalovirus serostatus. The study was designed to test whether signatures of past pathogen exposure could be identified by cataloging public T cell receptors. General study outcomes and caveats: The sequencing pipeline was judged likely to have produced a cluster of highly shared sequence variants as a technical artifact. The 87-base-pair reads could not distinguish some IMGT-functional V segments, including TRBV6-2 and TRBV6-3, so those segments were excluded. According to a later genetic analysis, donors in an Asian-associated ancestry cluster had fewer N-insertions in productive TCRs than the roughly 670-donor mean. In a later analysis, around 17,000 TCR beta sequences were associated with specific HLA alleles at a false discovery rate of 0.05. Most TCR sequences were seen in very few donors, while some public TCRs were found in many individuals. In a later analysis, several top co-occurrence clusters were reported to appear linked to parvovirus B19, influenza, CMV and Epstein-Barr virus. The study gave a list of over 150 TCR beta chains associated with cytomegalovirus. A later analysis found that most CMV-associated TCR beta chains appeared HLA-restricted, with HLA associations seemingly driven largely by CMV exposure. CMV serostatus was the only immune exposure information available for the cohort. The authors suggested that the approach could potentially be extended to other disease states and immunological phenotypes. In a later analysis, HLA-associated TCR beta chains were found to be more clonally expanded and to have lower generation probabilities than equally common non-associated chains. The classifier was reported to diagnose cytomegalovirus status with high specificity and sensitivity in both the original and validation cohorts. Because HLA typing was unavailable for some donors at each locus, only the typed subset was used in association tests. An earlier analysis of approximately 600 of the donors showed that most TCR beta V segments appeared in productive rearrangements either about 87% or about 30% of the time, which broadly matched IMGT annotations. When HLA alleles, especially DR and DQ, strongly co-occurred, attributing TCR associations to individual alleles was difficult. The cohort was sequenced for TCR beta chains only, and without alpha or paired-chain data the features that could be detected were limited. Because counts were too low, about 15 rarely observed V segments, including chromosome 9 orphons, were left out of the earlier analysis of 587 of the donors. In a later analysis, the rate of TCR association differed among HLA loci, with DRB1 alleles having the most associated TCRs and HLA-C alleles having the fewest. Correlated functional status among segregating V segments might reflect linkage disequilibrium, but an unknown experimental factor could not be ruled out. A further reported finding was that TCR beta sequences accurately predicted the HLA-A and HLA-B alleles for most subjects in the first cohort. In vitro tests confirmed that a few of the cytomegalovirus-associated TCR beta chains recognize cytomegalovirus antigens. An association between a missense DCLRE1C variant and V-gene and J-gene trimming of TCR beta chains was found in a later genetic analysis and replicated in an independent cohort. Sequencing depth was assumed to be roughly uniform across donors in the presence/absence analyses, though that assumption may not hold.

V lost 2 bases and J lost 3 bases; the stretch between them is 23 bases long. CDR1 and CDR2 (SEHNR, FQNEAQ) derive from the germline V gene (reference sequence). Including the terminal cysteine and phenylalanine, the CDR3 comprises 19 residues. Only the CDR3 DNA is retained, 57 bases long and in frame from the first base. The cohort comprised some 700 healthy bone marrow donors. At the time of sampling, every cohort member was nominally healthy, though immune exposures that went unrecorded were likely present. The donor tested CMV seronegative and was one of the 352 seronegative cohort members. Every donor gave a peripheral blood sample, and the peripheral blood mononuclear cells from that sample were used for TCR beta sequencing. The Qiagen DNeasy Blood Extraction Kit was used to extract genomic DNA from the blood cell samples. Remarks on this clone: Its cognate antigen has yet to be identified. No base qualities exist here, and no much larger clone lies one base off it. The sample contains more than one DNA sequence encoding this CDR3.

The receptor library was made with the immunoSEQ multiplex PCR assay. A mixture of 60 forward primers for TCR Vbeta segments and 13 reverse primers for TCR Jbeta segments was used in the multiplex PCR. The CDR3 region of rearranged TCR beta genes was amplified from genomic DNA with a multiplex PCR assay. On the Illumina HiSeq System, the amplified TCR beta libraries were sequenced as 87-base-pair reads. In the source study's methods: In a later analysis, roughly 80 million unique TCR beta chains were counted across the approximately 620 repertoires, and roughly 10 million of these chains were shared by at least two donors. Raw reads were error-corrected and collapsed into unique sequences with a nearest-neighbor algorithm that merged closely related sequences to remove PCR and sequencing errors. CDR3 sequences were aligned to IMGT reference sequences to assign V, D and J gene segments. Each retained sequence needed at least a six-nucleotide match to both a V gene segment and a J gene segment. Rearrangements were called productive when the CDR3 lacked stop codons and stayed in frame with V and J; all others were non-productive. Following IMGT convention, CDR3 was defined as the stretch from the second conserved V-encoded cysteine to the conserved J-encoded phenylalanine. In an earlier analysis of more than 550 of the donors, sequences lacking an unambiguous match to a single V gene segment were excluded. In an earlier analysis of several hundred of the donors, V segments were called functional above 56.7% productive rearrangements and were called segregating when the between-donor standard deviation exceeded 5%. A statistical classification framework was built to diagnose cytomegalovirus status from the catalog of TCR beta chain sequences. V and J gene assignment, in a later analysis, came from comparing TCR nucleotide sequences with IMGT/GENE-DB human TR gene sequences. The TCRdist pipeline was used in a later analysis to assign CDR3 sequences and most-parsimonious VDJ recombination scenarios. In a later analysis, each TCR beta chain was defined by its CDR3 amino acid sequence together with its V-gene family, and reads lacking a unique V-gene family were excluded. To address suspected cross-contamination and a sequencing artifact, a later analysis removed around 600 highly shared, low-generation-probability nucleotide sequences. In a later analysis, a clonal expansion index for each public chain was calculated from normalized within-repertoire ranks of inferred template counts. In a later analysis, generation probabilities were computed with a VDJ recombination model fitted to out-of-frame rearrangements, and the resulting probabilities were checked against IGoR. A later analysis scored TCR-TCR, TCR-HLA and TCR-CMV co-occurrence with hypergeometric tests, applying a repertoire-size bias correction to TCR pairs. False discovery rates were estimated in a later analysis by permuting HLA or CMV assignments 20 times. A later analysis grouped co-occurring TCRs with DBSCAN, adding TCRdist sequence similarity when clustering within HLA-allele-positive subsets. Repertoires with fewer than 30,000 or more than 120,000 public chains were left out of co-occurrence clustering, as were a few repertoires with anomalous nucleotide sharing. TCRdb took this table from immuneACCESS and kept in-frame rearrangements with V and J called. Such tables lack part of the clones; where checked against another copy, unresolved V genes explain under half of the gap, and the rest is unexplained. The DNA gave D and trimming, while V, J and clone size come from that table. Counted in this sample were 140,000 or so clones; around 80% of them appeared once. 2.5% to 3% of the sample lies in the top ten.

The TCR comes from a female donor in good health and CMV-seronegative. Source material: PBMCs. The sequence is built from TRBV7-9 and TRBJ2-1; TRBD2 is a weak D gene call, 6 bases matching. The bases read TGTGCCAGCAGCTTAAACGTCCTTTCAACTAGCCCTTACTACAATGAGCAGTTCTTC. It specifies CASSLNVLSTSPYYNEQFF.